The 23 T cell receptor beta chains below come from one sample, sequenced in a study of T-cell memory formation after mild COVID-19. TCRdb fed the 5' RACE reads into MiXCR, producing one record per CDR3 protein. This repertoire shows approximately 290,000 distinct CDR3 sequences, roughly a fifth found once; its top ten account for under 25%. Sequences were obtained from PBMCs or a T cell subset sorted from them (not recorded which). The receptors here all came from a man between 18 and 35 years old who had mild COVID-19 (a few samples of this study predate the infection). Cell type and time point are not known.

This clonotype has a handful of counts. V gene TRBV5-1 combines with J gene TRBJ1-1, with unresolved D. V was clipped by 0 bases and J by 4 bases, with 16 bases between them. CDR1 and CDR2 (germline): SGHRS, YFSETQ. The CDR3 consists of 16 residues. The CDR3 DNA reads as TGCGCCAGCAGCTTGGATGTAGCGGGGAAAGGCACTGAAGCTTTCTTT. Translation gives CASSLDVAGKGTEAFF.

The chain is built from TRBV2 and TRBJ1-3, with D tentatively TRBD1 (5 bases). This CDR3 is 15 amino acids long. Germline V lookup: CDR1 SNHLY, CDR2 FYNNEI. Trimming left V 2 bases short and J 2 bases short, with 10 bases between. The CDR3 sequence is CASSEWGGAGNTIYF. The CDR3 DNA reads TGTGCCAGCAGTGAATGGGGAGGGGCTGGAAACACCATATATTTT.

The table lists this clonotype with a count of one. The V gene is TRBV20-1, the J gene TRBJ1-1, with unresolved D. The V gene lost 1 base and the J gene lost 1 base, with 7 bases spanning the gap. Germline CDR1 reads DFQATT; CDR2 reads SNEGSKA (reference sequence). This CDR3 region has 13 residues. The CDR3 protein is CSARVEQNTEAFF. The CDR3 nucleotides read TGCAGTGCTAGAGTAGAACAGAACACTGAAGCTTTCTTT.

This clonotype was counted between two and nine times. This chain links TRBV2 with TRBJ1-6, with unresolved D. V was trimmed by 4 bases and J by 6 bases, leaving 7 bases between them. Germline CDR1 is SNHLY and CDR2 is FYNNEI. The CDR3 loop spans 13 amino acids. The CDR3 nucleotides are TGTGCCAGCAGTGGAGAGGTTAATTCACCCCTCCACTTT. This translates into CASSGEVNSPLHF.

The chain employs TRBV11-3 and TRBJ2-3; D may be TRBD2 (6 bases). Germline V gene sequence: CDR1 SGHNT, CDR2 YENEEA. V was shortened by 4 bases and J by 6 bases, with 11 bases between the two germline ends. This CDR3 contains 13 residues. CDR3 sequence reads: CASSSRLEDTQYF. The CDR3 DNA sequence: TGTGCCAGCAGCTCGCGACTAGAGGATACGCAGTATTTT. The full variable domain, with the rest looked up from reference TRBV11-3 and TRBJ2-3, is EAGVVQSPRYKIIEKKQPVAFWCNPISGHNTLYWYLQNLGQGPELLIRYENEEAVDDSQLPKDRFSAERLKGVDSTLKIQPAELGDSAVYLCASSSRLEDTQYFGPGTRLTVL.

This clonotype was seen repeatedly, ten times or more. The chain joins TRBV10-3 to TRBJ2-3; 10 nucleotides align to TRBD1. Germline CDR1 ENHRY, CDR2 SYGVKD. V lost 7 bases to trimming and J lost 0 bases; unmatched junction nucleotides: 7. The CDR3 runs 16 residues. CDR3 protein: CAIKGQGGPSTDTQYF. The CDR3 nucleotides are TGTGCCATCAAAGGACAGGGGGGCCCTAGCACAGATACGCAGTATTTT.

This clonotype has more than one count but fewer than ten. The V call is TRBV7-2, the J call TRBJ1-2; D possibly corresponds to TRBD1 (5 bases). CDR1 and CDR2 (germline): SGHTA, FQGNSA. This CDR3 region has 15 residues. V lost 5 bases and J 0 bases, leaving 13 bases between the germline ends. DNA of the CDR3: TGTGCCAGCAGCCCGATGGACATTCCTAACTATGGCTACACCTTC. Amino acids: CASSPMDIPNYGYTF.

This clonotype has a handful of counts. The CDR3 nucleotides are TGTGCCAGCAGCCAGGGGGGAAGTACTGAAGCTTTCTTT. Translated, it gives CASSQGGSTEAFF. This rearrangement joins TRBV7-2 to TRBJ1-1; 7 positions agree with TRBD1. CDR1 is SGHTA and CDR2 is FQGNSA in the germline V gene. The CDR3 sequence is 13 residues long. The V gene end was trimmed by 5 bases and the J gene end by 5 bases; junction bases not matched to a gene: 5.

This clonotype was observed a handful of times. J is TRBJ2-3 and V is TRBV27, with TRBD2 matching over 12 bases. This CDR3 is 18 amino acids long. Germline V lookup: CDR1 MNHEY, CDR2 SMNVEV (reference sequence). With V trimmed by 6 bases and J by 0 bases, 10 bases remained unmatched. In nucleotides, the CDR3 is TGTGCCAGCAGGACCAGGCTAGCGGGGGGGATGAGCACAGATACGCAGTATTTT. It is translated as CASRTRLAGGMSTDTQYF.

This clonotype was seen a handful of times. The chain recombines TRBV12-3 or TRBV12-4 with TRBJ2-2; 7 bases map to TRBD2. The CDR3 contains 14 residues. Trimming took 6 bases from V and 10 from J; bases not matched to a gene: 11. This chain's CDR3 is CASSTGGGGSELFF. CDR3 nucleotides: TGTGCCAGCAGCACGGGGGGAGGAGGCTCGGAGCTGTTTTTT.

This clonotype was seen at least ten times. The rearrangement uses TRBV5-1 and TRBJ2-6; no firm D call. The CDR3 runs to 14 residues. The germline V gene encodes CDR1 SGHRS and CDR2 YFSETQ. V shed 5 bases and J shed 0 bases, with 6 bases lying between them. DNA for the CDR3: TGCGCCAGCAGGGATTCCTCTGGGGCCAACGTCCTGACTTTC. This gives the protein CASRDSSGANVLTF.

This sequence joins TRBV4-2 and TRBJ2-3; a possible D gene is TRBD2 (5 bases). This CDR3 has 15 amino acids. V gave up 1 base and J gave up 2 bases, with 10 bases separating them. Germline-derived CDR1 and CDR2 are LGHNA and YNFKEQ. In DNA form, the CDR3 reads TGTGCCAGCAGCCAAGCCACCGGGAACACAGATACGCAGTATTTT. Protein sequence: CASSQATGNTDTQYF.

This clonotype was detected only a few times. The gene calls are TRBV5-6 and TRBJ1-1; D ambiguous. CDR1 and CDR2 (germline): SGHDT, YYEEEE. The CDR3 spans 14 residues. Trimming took 4 bases from V and 6 from J, leaving 16 bases between them. CDR3 region: CASSTREVAAEAFF. The CDR3 nucleotides read TGTGCCAGCAGCACAAGGGAGGTTGCAGCTGAAGCTTTCTTT.

The V call is TRBV15, the J call TRBJ1-5; D might be TRBD1 (6 bases). CDR1 and CDR2 from the germline V gene are LNHNV and YYDKDF (reference sequence). Deletions cut 1 base from V and 0 bases from J, with 10 bases between. There are 16 residues in the CDR3. The CDR3 nucleotides are TGTGCCACCAGCAGAGTGACAGGCTTTAGCAATCAGCCCCAGCATTTT. Its protein product is CATSRVTGFSNQPQHF. Based on the CDR3 plus reference TRBV15 and TRBJ1-5, the full variable domain is DAMVIQNPRYQVTQFGKPVTLSCSQTLNHNVMYWYQQKSSQAPKLLFHYYDKDFNNEADTPDNFQSRRPNTSFCFLDIRSPGLGDTAMYLCATSRVTGFSNQPQHFGDGTRLSIL.

This clonotype appeared a few times. V is TRBV7-8 and J is TRBJ2-2; 7 bases fit TRBD1. V was pared by 6 bases and J by 0 bases, with 4 bases of the junction left unmatched. This CDR3 is 15 amino acids long. The germline V gene has CDR1 SGHVS and CDR2 FQNEAQ. The chain's CDR3 is CASSTQGANTGELFF. In DNA, the CDR3 is TGTGCCAGCAGTACCCAGGGGGCGAACACCGGGGAGCTGTTTTTT.

This clonotype was seen ten or more times. V gene TRBV4-3 combines with J gene TRBJ2-2; TRBD1 is a possible D gene (5 bases). The CDR3 covers 14 residues. Deletions cut 6 bases from V and 4 bases from J, with 12 bases between. Per germline, CDR1 LGHNA and CDR2 YSLEER. The chain's CDR3 is CASSFRVGTGELFF. DNA for the CDR3: TGCGCCAGCAGTTTCAGGGTCGGCACCGGGGAGCTGTTTTTT.

The rearrangement links TRBV15 to TRBJ1-1, with 7 nucleotides matching TRBD1. Losses at the gene ends were 6 bases for V and 3 bases for J; bases not matched to a gene: 7. CDR1 and CDR2 (germline): LNHNV, YYDKDF (reference sequence). CDR3 length: 14 residues. CDR3 DNA: TGTGCCACCAGTCCAGACAGGGCGTACACTGAAGCTTTCTTT. It encodes CATSPDRAYTEAFF.

The chain uses TRBV6-2 or TRBV6-3 and TRBJ2-1, with 10 bases that match TRBD1. The germline gives CDR1 MNHEY, CDR2 SVGEGT. The CDR3 is 15 residues long. V lost 6 bases, J lost 2 bases, and 4 bases stayed unmatched. The CDR3 region has the DNA TGTGCCAGCAGCCGCGACAGGGGGCCCTACAATGAGCAGTTCTTC. This sequence encodes CASSRDRGPYNEQFF.

The V call is TRBV6-5, the J call TRBJ2-5, with TRBD1 matching over 7 bases. Germline V CDR1 and CDR2: MNHEY, SVGAGI. Trimming at V came to 7 bases and at J to 2 bases, leaving 4 bases not matched to a gene. The CDR3 runs to 13 residues. The CDR3 sequence: CASTIQGQETQYF. The DNA of the CDR3 is TGTGCCAGCACTATACAGGGGCAAGAGACCCAGTACTTC.

The genes are TRBV4-3 and TRBJ2-7; 7 nucleotides align to TRBD2. Looked up from germline, CDR1 is LGHNA and CDR2 is YSLEER. Trimming at V came to 3 bases and at J to 3 bases, leaving 5 bases not matched to a gene. This CDR3 is built from 14 residues. This CDR3 is CASSHMGGNYEQYF. The CDR3 coding sequence is TGCGCCAGCAGCCACATGGGAGGGAACTACGAGCAGTACTTC.

This clonotype occurred many times. The chain recombines TRBV2 with TRBJ2-3, with D tentatively TRBD2 (7 bases). Deletions cut 8 bases from V and 1 base from J, with 13 bases between. From germline, CDR1 is SNHLY and CDR2 FYNNEI. The CDR3 length is 14 residues. CDR3 sequence (DNA): TGTGCCAGCGGGGGGGCCTCACGCACAGATACGCAGTATTTT. It specifies CASGGASRTDTQYF. Full variable domain (missing parts from reference TRBV2 and TRBJ2-3): EPEVTQTPSHQVTQMGQEVILRCVPISNHLYFYWYRQILGQKVEFLVSFYNNEISEKSEIFDDQFSVERPDGSNFTLKIRSTKLEDSAMYFCASGGASRTDTQYFGPGTRLTVL.

This chain links TRBV5-1 with TRBJ2-7, with D tentatively TRBD1 (6 bases). Trimming cost V 3 bases and J 7 bases, with 17 bases left between them. The CDR3 sequence is 14 residues long. CDR1 is SGHRS and CDR2 is YFSETQ in the germline V gene. CDR3 nucleotides: TGCGCCAGCAGCTCGTCGACAGGAAACCAGGAGCAGTACTTC. Its translation is CASSSSTGNQEQYF.

This clonotype was seen a single time. V gene TRBV7-9 combines with J gene TRBJ1-1, with D perhaps TRBD1 (5 bases). Germline V CDR1 and CDR2: SEHNR, FQNEAQ (reference sequence). The ends were cut back, 3 bases at V and 11 bases at J, with 13 bases in the middle. CDR3 length: 12 residues. The chain's CDR3 is CASSFLPRGAFF. As DNA, the CDR3 is TGTGCCAGCAGCTTTTTACCCCGGGGGGCTTTCTTT.